A selection of T cell receptor beta chains follows, all from one sample in a study of blood T cell repertoires in COVID-19. The repertoire was sequenced with immunoSEQ multiplex PCR; TCRdb's copy has only in-frame clones and lacks some. The sample has about 77,000 clones, around 89% seen once. Sequencing was carried out using peripheral blood. These receptors were taken from a woman older than 75 with acute or convalescent COVID-19. The CDR3 runs from the conserved cysteine through the conserved F or W. D genes are given only for firm matches. For some rows the clone size is stated as once, few or many, or as a class when expanded; others skip it.

D gene	V gene	clone size	J gene	CDR3 protein	CDR3 DNA
TRBD1	TRBV18	-	TRBJ1-1	CASSQAGTELEAFF	TGTGCCAGCTCACAGGCCGGGACAGAGCTTGAAGCTTTCTTT
TRBD2	TRBV5-1	-	TRBJ2-5	CASSLASGRGETQYF	TGCGCCAGCAGCTTGGCTTCAGGGCGGGGGGAGACCCAGTACTTC
-	TRBV15	-	TRBJ2-5	CATSRDSQGETQYF	TGTGCCACCAGCAGAGATTCACAGGGCGAGACCCAGTACTTC
-	TRBV10-3	-	TRBJ1-5	CASSPRDTVDLAQHF	TGTGCCTCCAGCCCCCGGGACACCGTCGATTTGGCCCAGCATTTT
-	TRBV7-9	-	TRBJ1-1	CASSPEGVAEAFF	TGTGCCAGCAGCCCCGAGGGGGTCGCTGAAGCTTTCTTT
TRBD1	TRBV5-4	-	TRBJ1-1	CASSLGTGWGTEAFF	TGTGCCAGCAGCTTGGGGACAGGATGGGGCACTGAAGCTTTCTTT
TRBD2	TRBV5-1	-	TRBJ2-2	CASSLAGGTGELFF	TGCGCCAGCAGCTTGGCGGGGGGCACCGGGGAGCTGTTTTTT
-	TRBV7-8	-	TRBJ1-5	CASSPGRGQPQHF	TGTGCCAGCAGCCCCGGGAGGGGTCAGCCCCAGCATTTT
TRBD1	TRBV27	-	TRBJ2-3	CASSRDRGLYTQYF	TGTGCCAGCTCACGGGACAGGGGGCTATATACGCAGTATTTT
TRBD2	TRBV7-6	-	TRBJ2-1	CASSLVPGGNNEQFF	TGTGCCAGCAGCTTAGTGCCGGGGGGTAACAATGAGCAGTTCTTC
TRBD2	TRBV5-4	-	TRBJ2-1	CASSLGPSGGRYNEQFF	TGTGCCAGCAGCTTGGGGCCTAGCGGGGGGCGTTACAATGAGCAGTTCTTC
TRBD1	TRBV30	-	TRBJ1-1	CACRTGQNTEAFF	TGTGCCTGCCGGACAGGGCAGAACACTGAAGCTTTCTTT
TRBD1	TRBV7-3	-	TRBJ1-3	CASSPQPGGASGNTIYF	TGTGCCAGCAGCCCCCAACCAGGGGGCGCGTCAGGAAACACCATATATTTT
-	TRBV18	-	TRBJ1-3	CASSPPAGNTIYF	TGTGCCAGCTCACCACCGGCAGGAAACACCATATATTTT
-	TRBV19	once	TRBJ2-5	CASSNAAGLSEETQYF	TGTGCCAGTAGTAATGCGGCGGGACTGTCGGAGGAGACCCAGTACTTC
-	TRBV5-1	-	TRBJ2-2	CASRSQYTGELFF	TGCGCCAGCAGGTCACAGTACACCGGGGAGCTGTTTTTT
-	TRBV3-1/TRBV3-2	-	TRBJ2-5	CASSQKTGTETQYF	TGTGCCAGCAGCCAAAAGACAGGTACAGAGACCCAGTACTTC
TRBD1	TRBV5-1	-	TRBJ2-3	CASSRSGGVSTDTQYF	TGCGCCAGCAGCCGATCAGGGGGCGTAAGCACAGATACGCAGTATTTT
-	TRBV6-5	once	TRBJ1-5	CASSSQGGRSNQPQHF	TGTGCCAGCAGTTCCCAGGGAGGAAGGAGCAATCAGCCCCAGCATTTT
TRBD1	TRBV19	-	TRBJ2-5	CASSIGPGGAETQYF	TGTGCCAGTAGTATTGGACCAGGGGGCGCAGAGACCCAGTACTTC
-	TRBV5-6	once	TRBJ1-6	CASSLAGVTHSPLHF	TGTGCCAGCAGCTTGGCCGGGGTTACGCATTCACCCCTCCACTTT
TRBD2	TRBV11-1	-	TRBJ2-2	CASSLKRGGNTGELFF	TGTGCCAGCAGCTTAAAACGGGGGGGTAACACCGGGGAGCTGTTTTTT
-	TRBV5-5	few	TRBJ1-1	CASSLGGQGFTEAFF	TGTGCCAGCAGCTTGGGGGGCCAGGGGTTCACTGAAGCTTTCTTT
-	TRBV5-6	-	TRBJ2-7	CASIKPKRVATRYEQYF	TGTGCCAGCATCAAACCTAAACGGGTCGCAACCCGCTACGAGCAGTACTTC
-	TRBV19	-	TRBJ2-5	CASSIMLARGETQYF	TGTGCCAGTAGTATAATGCTAGCGAGAGGGGAGACCCAGTACTTC
TRBD1	TRBV5-1	once	TRBJ1-4	CASSIGDRGVEKLFF	TGCGCCAGCAGCATCGGGGACAGGGGCGTTGAAAAACTGTTTTTT
TRBD2	TRBV24-1	once	TRBJ2-1	CATSDTGLAGGEQFF	TGTGCCACCAGTGACACCGGACTAGCGGGAGGTGAGCAGTTCTTC
-	TRBV5-1	-	TRBJ2-6	CASSLPTAGANVLTF	TGCGCCAGCAGCTTACCGACAGCCGGGGCCAACGTCCTGACTTTC
TRBD1	TRBV3-1/TRBV3-2	-	TRBJ1-2	CASSPGQGIKRDGYTF	TGTGCCAGCAGCCCGGGACAGGGGATCAAAAGAGATGGCTACACCTTC
TRBD1	TRBV7-9	-	TRBJ2-7	CASSSTGPSYEQYF	TGTGCCAGCTCCTCGACAGGGCCTTCCTACGAGCAGTACTTC
-	TRBV19	-	TRBJ1-2	CASSIGSGYYGYTF	TGTGCCAGTAGTATCGGGAGCGGCTACTATGGCTACACCTTC
-	TRBV30	-	TRBJ1-1	CAWDRLNTEAFF	TGTGCCTGGGACAGGTTGAACACTGAAGCTTTCTTT
-	TRBV6-4	-	TRBJ2-3	CASSDGRGRGTDTQYF	TGTGCCAGCAGTGACGGGCGGGGCAGAGGGACAGATACGCAGTATTTT
TRBD1	TRBV24-1	-	TRBJ1-4	CATSDITPGQGREKLFF	TGTGCCACCAGTGACATTACCCCGGGACAGGGAAGGGAAAAACTGTTTTTT
TRBD1	TRBV7-9	few	TRBJ1-1	CASSLWTGPLNTEAFF	TGTGCCAGCAGCTTATGGACAGGGCCTTTGAACACTGAAGCTTTCTTT
-	TRBV12-3/TRBV12-4	-	TRBJ1-2	CASSLTGNGYTF	TGTGCCAGCAGTTTAACAGGGAACGGCTACACCTTC
TRBD1	TRBV6-2/TRBV6-3	-	TRBJ2-3	CASSYPGTGDPNTQYF	TGTGCCAGCAGTTACCCGGGGACAGGCGATCCCAATACGCAGTATTTT
TRBD1	TRBV6-5	-	TRBJ2-5	CASTRTGYQETQYF	TGTGCCAGCACCCGGACAGGGTACCAAGAGACCCAGTACTTC
-	TRBV6-5	-	TRBJ2-2	CASSHRESGELFF	TGTGCCAGCAGCCACAGGGAGTCGGGGGAGCTGTTTTTT
TRBD2	TRBV11-2	-	TRBJ2-3	CASNSRLAGAVVGTDTQYF	TGTGCCAGCAACTCCCGACTAGCGGGAGCCGTCGTGGGCACAGATACGCAGTATTTT
-	TRBV28	-	TRBJ1-3	CASSPGGSGNTIYF	TGTGCCAGCAGTCCCGGGGGCTCTGGAAACACCATATATTTT
TRBD2	TRBV6-4	-	TRBJ2-1	CASSADGTSGYNEQFF	TGTGCCAGCAGTGCCGATGGGACTAGCGGGTACAATGAGCAGTTCTTC
-	TRBV3-1/TRBV3-2	once	TRBJ1-6	CASSPSRVPPLHF	TGTGCCAGCAGCCCCTCCAGGGTACCACCCCTCCACTTT
-	TRBV30	-	TRBJ1-2	CAWRASPRVGYTF	TGTGCCTGGAGGGCCTCCCCGCGGGTCGGCTACACCTTC
-	TRBV11-2	once	TRBJ2-1	CASSLGASSYNEQFF	TGTGCCAGCAGCTTAGGCGCAAGCTCCTACAATGAGCAGTTCTTC
-	TRBV16	-	TRBJ1-3	CASSHTGQPSGNTIYF	TGTGCCAGCAGCCATACGGGACAACCCTCTGGAAACACCATATATTTT
TRBD1	TRBV6-6	-	TRBJ1-6	CASGTDNNSPLHF	TGTGCCAGTGGGACAGATAATAATTCACCCCTCCACTTT
-	TRBV19	-	TRBJ1-2	CASRPLDQGRYGYTF	TGTGCCAGTCGCCCGCTCGACCAGGGAAGGTATGGCTACACCTTC
TRBD2	TRBV12-5	-	TRBJ2-3	CASGSGERGLTDTQYF	TGTGCTAGTGGTTCAGGAGAGCGGGGGCTCACAGATACGCAGTATTTT
TRBD1	TRBV19	-	TRBJ1-1	CASSRTGKTAFF	TGTGCCAGTAGTAGGACAGGGAAGACAGCTTTCTTT